The 27 T cell receptor beta chains presented below share a single source sample, sequenced in a study of T cell responses to AZD1222 COVID-19 vaccine. Produced via immunoSEQ multiplex PCR; TCRdb's table is partial and in-frame only. The profile shows some 120,000 clones, approximately 93% of them singletons. This specimen consisted of peripheral blood, obtained on day 0 of AZD1222 vaccination. The receptors were gathered from an adult in good health.

The gene calls are TRBV29-1 and TRBJ1-1; 7 bases agree with TRBD1. The germline CDR1 and CDR2 sequences are SQVTM and ANQGSEA. Losses at the gene ends were 5 bases for V and 4 bases for J; bases not matched to a gene: 7. The CDR3 extends over 13 amino acids. DNA of the CDR3: TGCAGCGTTATAGGGGGCCCGGGCACTGAAGCTTTCTTT. Protein sequence: CSVIGGPGTEAFF.

The chain couples TRBV30 to TRBJ1-2; D is ambiguous. V was shortened by 0 bases and J by 4 bases, with 9 bases between the two germline ends. The V gene's germline CDR1 is GTSNPN and CDR2 SVGIG (reference sequence). The CDR3 totals 13 residues. The CDR3 DNA sequence: TGTGCCTGGAGTGTGGCCAGCCTCTATGGCTACACCTTC. This sequence encodes CAWSVASLYGYTF.

The chain employs TRBV19 and TRBJ1-2; the match to TRBD1 covers 7 bases. The CDR3 loop spans 13 amino acids. Looked up from germline, CDR1 is LNHDA and CDR2 is SQIVND (reference sequence). Trimming took 6 bases from V and 3 from J; bases not matched to a gene: 4. The CDR3 region has the DNA TGTGCCAGTAGGACAGGGACGGACTATGGCTACACCTTC. Its protein product is CASRTGTDYGYTF.

This clone appeared once. The V and J genes are TRBV10-3 and TRBJ2-3; D remains ambiguous. V dropped 10 bases and J dropped 0 bases, with 14 bases sitting between them. The CDR3 extends over 14 amino acids. In germline, CDR1 is ENHRY, CDR2 SYGVKD. This chain's CDR3 is CATTALGSTDTQYF. The CDR3 DNA reads as TGTGCCACGACGGCCTTGGGGAGCACAGATACGCAGTATTTT.

V and J are TRBV9 and TRBJ2-1; the D gene is possibly TRBD1 (5 bases). The V end was cut by 1 base, the J end by 0 bases, with 8 bases between. The length of the CDR3 is 15 residues. CDR1 and CDR2 (germline): SGDLS, YYNGEE. CDR3 residues: CASSVQGRSYNEQFF. The CDR3 region has the DNA TGTGCCAGCAGCGTACAGGGTCGCTCCTACAATGAGCAGTTCTTC.

The chain joins TRBV4-2 to TRBJ2-2; 10 bases align to TRBD1. CDR1 LGHNA and CDR2 YNFKEQ come from the germline V gene. Trimming took 1 base from V and 3 from J; bases not matched to a gene: 14. This CDR3 region has 20 residues. The CDR3 sequence: CASSQAFGTGAAGDTGELFF. CDR3 in DNA: TGTGCCAGCAGCCAAGCCTTTGGGACAGGGGCGGCGGGAGACACCGGGGAGCTGTTTTTT.

V and J are TRBV28 and TRBJ2-7; D possibly corresponds to TRBD2 (7 bases). The CDR3 is 12 amino acids. The germline V gene has CDR1 MDHEN and CDR2 SYDVKM. With 7 bases removed from V and 11 bases from J, the gap between germline ends came to 18 bases. The CDR3 protein is CASTSGGGRKYF. Here the CDR3 DNA reads TGTGCCAGCACCTCTGGGGGGGGCAGGAAGTACTTC.

This clone was observed a single time. The chain uses TRBV28 and TRBJ1-1, with D tentatively TRBD1 (6 bases). The CDR3 sequence is 14 residues long. Germline V gene data show CDR1 as MDHEN and CDR2 as SYDVKM. V dropped 7 bases and J dropped 1 base, with 13 bases sitting between them. CDR3 sequence: CASISRGQNTEAFF. DNA of the CDR3: TGTGCCAGCATTTCCAGGGGCCAGAACACTGAAGCTTTCTTT.

The V call is TRBV5-1, the J call TRBJ2-2, with TRBD1 matching over 10 bases. The CDR3 sequence is 15 residues long. CDR1 SGHRS and CDR2 YFSETQ come from the germline V gene. V lost 4 bases and J lost 4; bases outside the gene matches: 4. The chain's CDR3 is CASSTGQGSTGELFF. The CDR3 nucleotides are TGCGCCAGCAGCACGGGACAGGGGTCCACCGGGGAGCTGTTTTTT.

The chain has TRBV5-4 and TRBJ2-1, with D maybe TRBD2 (5 bases). CDR1 and CDR2 (germline): SGHNT, YYREEE (reference sequence). The CDR3 has 16 amino acids. V was pared by 1 base and J by 7 bases, with 18 bases between. In nucleotides, the CDR3 is TGTGCCAGCAGCTTGTGGATCTCTCGGGGTCTGAATGAGCAGTTCTTC. This codes for CASSLWISRGLNEQFF. The full variable domain, with the rest looked up from reference TRBV5-4 and TRBJ2-1, is ETGVTQSPTHLIKTRGQQVTLRCSSQSGHNTVSWYQQALGQGPQFIFQYYREEENGRGNFPPRFSGLQFPNYSSELNVNALELDDSALYLCASSLWISRGLNEQFFGPGTRLTVL.

The chain couples TRBV2 to TRBJ1-1; 7 positions match TRBD1. The CDR3 covers 14 residues. Germline CDR1 SNHLY, CDR2 FYNNEI. V was clipped by 6 bases and J by 1 base; unmatched bases: 5. CDR3 residues: CASRSGTENTEAFF. The DNA for the CDR3 is TGTGCCAGCAGGTCCGGGACAGAGAACACTGAAGCTTTCTTT.

The CDR3 region is CASSPQDQPQHF. CDR3 DNA sequence: TGTGCCAGTAGTCCACAGGATCAGCCCCAGCATTTT. V is TRBV19 and J is TRBJ1-5; a weak D match, TRBD1 (5 bases). Trimming pared 5 bases from V and 5 bases from J, leaving 7 bases between. Germline CDR1 and CDR2: LNHDA and SQIVND (reference sequence). CDR3 length: 12 residues. Full variable domain (outside the CDR3, taken from reference TRBV19 and TRBJ1-5): DGGITQSPKYLFRKEGQNVTLSCEQNLNHDAMYWYRQDPGQGLRLIYYSQIVNDFQKGDIAEGYSVSREKKESFPLTVTSAQKNPTAFYLCASSPQDQPQHFGDGTRLSIL.

This chain connects TRBV6-1 to TRBJ1-2; D gene uncertain. The V gene lost 1 base and the J gene lost 5 bases, with 20 bases spanning the gap. Per the germline V gene, CDR1 is MNHNS and CDR2 is SASEGT. The CDR3 is 17 amino acids. The CDR3 bases are TGTGCCAGCAGTGAAGTAGGAGGGAAGGGATTAACTTATGGCTACACCTTC. Translating gives CASSEVGGKGLTYGYTF.

The rearrangement links TRBV11-2 to TRBJ1-5; D is perhaps TRBD1 (5 bases). This CDR3 has 14 amino acids. The germline V gene has CDR1 SGHAT and CDR2 FQNNGV. Between the trimmed V and J ends, which lost 0 bases and 3 bases, there was a span of 6 bases. CDR3: CASSLDRVNQPQHF. The CDR3, as DNA: TGTGCCAGCAGCTTAGACAGGGTCAATCAGCCCCAGCATTTT.

This chain links TRBV5-4 with TRBJ2-6; TRBD1 aligns across 7 bases. The CDR3 length is 18 residues. Germline CDR1 is SGHNT and CDR2 is YYREEE (reference sequence). V trimming: 4 bases; J trimming: 0 bases; junction bases outside the gene matches: 10. CDR3 amino acids: CASSMGTAAISGANVLTF. CDR3 in DNA: TGTGCCAGCAGCATGGGGACAGCTGCTATCTCTGGGGCCAACGTCCTGACTTTC.

This chain connects TRBV12-3 or TRBV12-4 to TRBJ2-5; 7 bases are shared with TRBD1. Trimming cost V 8 bases and J 1 base; bases outside gene matches: 1. The CDR3 is made up of 12 amino acids. The CDR3 loop is CASGTVQETQYF. CDR3 DNA sequence: TGTGCCAGCGGGACAGTCCAAGAGACCCAGTACTTC.

The V call is TRBV27, the J call TRBJ1-1; D unclear. Deletions cut 5 bases from V and 1 base from J, with 11 bases between. CDR1 and CDR2 from the germline V gene are MNHEY and SMNVEV (reference sequence). This CDR3 is built from 14 residues. The CDR3 DNA sequence: TGTGCCAGCAGTCGGAGGGAGCAGAACACTGAAGCTTTCTTT. Its protein product is CASSRREQNTEAFF.

V usage is TRBV27 and J usage is TRBJ1-5, with TRBD1 matching over 9 bases. Germline CDR1 reads MNHEY; CDR2 reads SMNVEV (reference sequence). After removal of 3 bases from V and 5 bases from J, the junction contained 5 bases not matched to a gene. This CDR3 has 15 amino acids. The CDR3 nucleotides read TGTGCCAGCAGTTTTGGCGGACAGGGGCATCAGCCCCAGCATTTT. Protein product: CASSFGGQGHQPQHF.

This clone was seen a single time. V is TRBV7-2 and J is TRBJ1-2; D is perhaps TRBD1 (6 bases). Deletions cut 3 bases from V and 7 bases from J, with 27 bases between. CDR3 length equals 18 residues. CDR1 and CDR2 (germline): SGHTA, FQGNSA. The CDR3 spells CASSFPQQGATLLSGYTF. The CDR3 DNA reads as TGTGCCAGCAGCTTCCCCCAACAGGGAGCGACTCTATTAAGTGGCTACACCTTC.

This chain uses TRBV25-1 with TRBJ2-1; a weak D match, TRBD1 (6 bases). This CDR3 has 14 residues. The germline V and J ends were trimmed by 8 bases and 4 bases, with 15 bases remaining between them. Germline V gene sequence: CDR1 MGHDK, CDR2 SYGVNS. CDR3 sequence (DNA): TGTGCCAGCGGAAGTTACAGGGAATACAATGAGCAGTTCTTC. Its protein product is CASGSYREYNEQFF.

The chain employs TRBV5-6 and TRBJ2-5; 7 nucleotides align to TRBD1. CDR3 length: 14 residues. V trimming: 3 bases; J trimming: 3 bases; junction bases outside the gene matches: 5. The germline CDR1 and CDR2 sequences are SGHDT and YYEEEE. CDR3: CASSWTGTEETQYF. In DNA, the CDR3 is TGTGCCAGCAGCTGGACCGGGACAGAAGAGACCCAGTACTTC.

V and J are TRBV3-1 (or the pseudogene TRBV3-2) and TRBJ2-3; D is perhaps TRBD1 or TRBD2 (5 bases each). Germline V gene data show CDR1 as LGHDT and CDR2 as YNNKEL (reference sequence). V was clipped by 4 bases and J by 3 bases, with 17 bases between them. The CDR3 has 16 residues. Here the CDR3 reads CASSPEEGRGTDTQYF. CDR3 nucleotides: TGTGCCAGCAGCCCCGAAGAGGGGAGAGGTACAGATACGCAGTATTTT.

The V gene is TRBV6-5, the J gene TRBJ2-7; D remains ambiguous. The CDR3 has 13 residues. In germline, CDR1 is MNHEY, CDR2 SVGAGI. The germline V and J ends were trimmed by 5 bases and 0 bases, with 8 bases remaining between them. DNA for the CDR3: TGTGCCAGCAGTATACAGAGCTCCTACGAGCAGTACTTC. Amino acids: CASSIQSSYEQYF.

The chain is built from TRBV28 and TRBJ1-5; D is uncertain. Per germline, CDR1 MDHEN and CDR2 SYDVKM. The CDR3 is made up of 15 amino acids. The germline V and J ends were trimmed by 6 bases and 0 bases, with 12 bases remaining between them. CDR3: CASSPLVLSNQPQHF. CDR3 DNA sequence: TGTGCCAGCAGCCCCCTGGTACTTAGCAATCAGCCCCAGCATTTT. The full variable domain, completed using reference TRBV28 and TRBJ1-5, is DVKVTQSSRYLVKRTGEKVFLECVQDMDHENMFWYRQDPGLGLRLIYFSYDVKMKEKGDIPEGYSVSREKKERFSLILESASTNQTSMYLCASSPLVLSNQPQHFGDGTRLSIL.

The J gene is TRBJ2-5, the V gene TRBV9, with 8 bases lining up with TRBD1. Germline loops: CDR1 SGDLS, CDR2 YYNGEE. There are 17 residues in the CDR3. J was trimmed by 3 bases and V by 0 bases; bases with no gene match: 10. The CDR3 sequence is CASSVGGFMTGEETQYF. The CDR3 DNA sequence: TGTGCCAGCAGCGTAGGGGGCTTTATGACAGGGGAAGAGACCCAGTACTTC.

The gene calls are TRBV7-9 and TRBJ1-1; 7 bases align to TRBD1. Germline V CDR1 and CDR2: SEHNR, FQNEAQ (reference sequence). V lost 6 bases, J lost 2 bases, and 6 bases stayed unmatched. The CDR3 runs 14 residues. CDR3 bases: TGTGCCAGCAGTTTTGGACAGGTTAACACTGAAGCTTTCTTT. Its protein product is CASSFGQVNTEAFF.

The chain links TRBV28 to TRBJ1-6; possibly TRBD1 for D (6 bases). CDR1 is MDHEN and CDR2 is SYDVKM in the germline V gene. Trimming removed 3 bases from V and 7 bases from J, with 10 bases in between. This CDR3 has 14 residues. CDR3 in DNA: TGTGCCAGCAGTTTGGCAGGGGAAAATTCACCCCTCCACTTT. Protein sequence: CASSLAGENSPLHF.